This T cell receptor (beta chain) was identified during a study of blood T cell repertoires in COVID-19 (dated by TCRdb to the early 2020s). The study in broad terms: Collaborator samples came from the United States, Italy and Spain and covered acute and convalescent phases of COVID-19. Subjects who had been exposed to COVID-19, were actively infected with it, or had recovered from it provided the deeply sampled blood TCRbeta repertoires that made up the dataset. Samples were obtained from the ongoing ImmuneRACE study (first 160 participants) and from 1,254 subjects provided by 6 global collaborators. Sample metadata almost always included a de-identified subject ID, COVID-19 status, age in years and sex. HLA class I and class II types, where available, came from metadata supplied by the sample provider rather than from assay-based typing. The prospective study material was composed of cDNA or gDNA derived from T cells, B-cell-depleted T cells, or PBMCs. A freely available public database, intended as a resource for researchers studying the immune response to SARS-CoV-2, is where the repertoires were released. Overall results and qualifications from the work: How much clinical and demographic metadata was included differed by source and by participant, and the metadata was provided uncurated.

According to the germline V gene, CDR1 reads SGDLS and CDR2 reads YYNGEE. V loses 4 bases of germline sequence and J loses 1 base, and the interval between the two ends is 8 bases. There are 14 amino acids in the CDR3, from cysteine to phenylalanine inclusive. Only CDR3 DNA remains: 42 bases, in frame from the first base. A remark on this clone: Its specific antigen is unknown. Per-nucleotide qualities are absent, and no much larger clonotype sits a single base away.

The immunoSEQ Assay, a bias-controlled multiplex PCR, was used to amplify TCRbeta CDR3 regions from genomic DNA. The published analysis was carried out like this. The number of nucleated cells in each sample was estimated from the amplification of reference gene primers within the assay. To quantify the absolute abundance of each unique TCRbeta CDR3 rearrangement, sequence reads were collapsed and filtered. For each sample, productive Simpson clonality was calculated as the square root of Simpson's diversity index across productive rearrangements. TCRdb carries this immuneACCESS record with in-frame sequences only. Its versions omit some clonotypes, under half of them owing to an unresolved V gene in the studies checked, with the rest unexplained. D and trimming come from the DNA, and the V and J calls and clone size come from that table. Counted in this sample were roughly 410,000 clones; roughly 86% of them appeared once. Together, the top ten hold 2% to 2.5% of the sample.

One collaborating source in Seattle enrolled patients during active infection and followed them longitudinally through the course of disease. The collaborating institutions used their own protocols to collect whole blood in K2EDTA tubes. Collaborator samples were shipped for TCRbeta analysis as frozen whole blood, isolated PBMCs, or DNA extracted from either sample type. Sequenced material: peripheral blood. This chain joins TRBV9 to TRBJ1-4; no D segment can be confidently identified. The clonotype originates from a woman in her fifties or sixties with COVID-19, enrolled during active disease. In nucleotides, the sequence is TGTGCCAGCAGCCCTACGGGAACTAATGAAAAACTGTTTTTT. The resulting protein is CASSPTGTNEKLFF.